This TCR beta chain is from a study of CD8 T cells in Susac syndrome. The V end was cut by 5 bases, the J end by 6 bases, with 14 bases between. The CDR3 length is 14 residues. With random hexamers, reverse transcription was performed on 0.5 to 1 ug of RNA. MiXCR, applied by TCRdb to the immunoSEQ multiplex PCR reads, yields one record per CDR3 protein. Found here are over 150,000 distinct CDR3 sequences, roughly 95% of them singletons; the top ten hold around 0.12%. Sequencing of TCR beta was performed on blood CD8+ and CD4+ T cells. The patients with Susac syndrome were individuals who fulfilled the recently defined diagnostic criteria for disease that was either definite or probable.

This sequence was found in a human donor with Susac syndrome. The sequenced sample consisted of CD4+ T cells from PBMCs. The chain is built from TRBV12-3 or TRBV12-4 and TRBJ2-1; a weak D match, TRBD2 (5 bases). The CDR3 loop is CASSNPPRANEQFF. DNA of the CDR3: TGTGCCAGCAGTAACCCACCGAGGGCCAATGAGCAGTTCTTC.